This T cell receptor beta chain was retrieved from a study of blood T cell repertoires in COVID-19. The CDR3 runs to 15 residues. Germline lookup yields CDR1 GTSNPN and CDR2 SVGIG (reference sequence). The junction had 5 bases not matched to a gene; V was cut back by 0 bases and J by 2 bases. The repertoire was sequenced with immunoSEQ multiplex PCR; TCRdb's copy has only in-frame clones and lacks some. The sample lists about 170,000 clones, roughly 80% occurring once. The gene calls are TRBV30 and TRBJ2-7; 9 bases match TRBD2. This receptor was identified in a man in his 60s with acute or convalescent COVID-19. The sample was peripheral blood. DNA for the CDR3: TGTGCCTGGAGTGTCGGGGCGGGGGGGGCCTACGAGCAGTACTTC. Its translation is CAWSVGAGGAYEQYF.